This is a list of T cell receptor beta chains from one sample in a study of cytomegalovirus exposure and HLA in healthy donors. Using immunoSEQ multiplex PCR, the repertoire was profiled, and TCRdb retains in-frame clones only, with some absent. Here the sample spans fewer than 200,000 clones, 77% being singletons. The sequencing input was PBMCs. These receptors originate from a woman between 35 and 50 years old in good health and CMV-seropositive. Both conserved end residues are part of each CDR3.

v_call: TRBV19; j_call: TRBJ2-7; cdr3_aa: CASSRGLAGNYEQYF
v_call: TRBV5-4; j_call: TRBJ2-3; cdr3_aa: CASSLRQGSDTQYF
v_call: TRBV6-5; j_call: TRBJ1-2; cdr3_aa: CATQPVHRGYGYTF
v_call: TRBV4-3; j_call: TRBJ2-2; cdr3_aa: CASSQGASNTGELFF
v_call: TRBV28; j_call: TRBJ2-5; cdr3_aa: CASRSAISETQYF
v_call: TRBV7-9; j_call: TRBJ1-1; cdr3_aa: CASSGPTGGNTEAFF
v_call: TRBV7-2; j_call: TRBJ2-5; cdr3_aa: CASSTKADRWETQYF
v_call: TRBV2; j_call: TRBJ2-3; cdr3_aa: CASSEADRDTQYF
v_call: TRBV18; j_call: TRBJ2-5; cdr3_aa: CASSQTGQETQYF
v_call: TRBV9; j_call: TRBJ2-7; cdr3_aa: CASSSQPQGNEQYF
v_call: TRBV30; j_call: TRBJ2-4; cdr3_aa: CAWAYRVDKNIQYF
v_call: TRBV4-1; j_call: TRBJ1-1; cdr3_aa: CASSLHDQGAGTEAFF
v_call: TRBV30; j_call: TRBJ1-5; cdr3_aa: CAWSRGKYSNQPQHF
v_call: TRBV7-2; j_call: TRBJ1-2; cdr3_aa: CASSFLGGREGGYTF
v_call: TRBV2; j_call: TRBJ1-5; cdr3_aa: CASSEGGRNQPQHF
v_call: TRBV4-1; j_call: TRBJ1-2; cdr3_aa: CASSQDLGRLVNYGYTF
v_call: TRBV5-4; j_call: TRBJ1-2; cdr3_aa: CASSLFLREENGYTF
v_call: TRBV11-2; j_call: TRBJ2-1; cdr3_aa: CASIAGVYNEQFF
v_call: TRBV5-6; j_call: TRBJ2-1; cdr3_aa: CASSQASGNEQFF
v_call: TRBV2; j_call: TRBJ2-7; cdr3_aa: CASSDGLAGANEQYF
v_call: TRBV29-1; j_call: TRBJ1-1; cdr3_aa: CSVSGRTTEAFF
v_call: TRBV2; j_call: TRBJ1-1; cdr3_aa: CASYQGKRMNTEAFF
v_call: TRBV11-3; j_call: TRBJ2-7; cdr3_aa: CASSREGLAVREQYF
v_call: TRBV4-3; j_call: TRBJ2-7; cdr3_aa: CASSLSQHPGYEQYF
v_call: TRBV4-3; j_call: TRBJ1-2; cdr3_aa: CASSQETPGQGYGYTF
v_call: TRBV11-2; j_call: TRBJ2-7; cdr3_aa: CASIRARADSYEQYF
v_call: TRBV2; j_call: TRBJ1-1; cdr3_aa: CASSEINRLNTEAFF
v_call: TRBV7-2; j_call: TRBJ2-7; cdr3_aa: CASSFRGPSSYEQYF
v_call: TRBV6-5; j_call: TRBJ1-2; cdr3_aa: CASRPYRESNYGYTF
v_call: TRBV18; j_call: TRBJ1-3; cdr3_aa: CASSPWDSDSGNTIYF
v_call: TRBV7-9; j_call: TRBJ1-2; cdr3_aa: CASSPGQINYGYTF
v_call: TRBV15; j_call: TRBJ2-5; cdr3_aa: CATSRDLSGGETQYF
v_call: TRBV10-3; j_call: TRBJ1-1; cdr3_aa: CAIGQANTEAFF
v_call: TRBV11-2; j_call: TRBJ1-5; cdr3_aa: CASSLEAGGNQPQHF
v_call: TRBV27; j_call: TRBJ1-1; cdr3_aa: CASSFSLTGDTEAFF
v_call: TRBV6-6; j_call: .; cdr3_aa: CASSGGGNYEQYF
v_call: TRBV6-5; j_call: TRBJ2-3; cdr3_aa: CASSGQGGPDTQYF
v_call: TRBV19; j_call: TRBJ2-3; cdr3_aa: CASSIRASGSTDTQYF
v_call: TRBV5-1; j_call: TRBJ2-5; cdr3_aa: CASSPGIQETQYF
v_call: TRBV6-1; j_call: TRBJ1-2; cdr3_aa: CASSISDGDYGYTF
v_call: TRBV28; j_call: TRBJ1-1; cdr3_aa: CASREGGRGITEAFF
v_call: TRBV11-2; j_call: TRBJ1-6; cdr3_aa: CASSLGTPSYNSPLHF
v_call: TRBV6-6; j_call: .; cdr3_aa: CASSYSEGGDEQYF
v_call: TRBV14; j_call: TRBJ2-3; cdr3_aa: CASSQVARGWRTDTQYF
v_call: TRBV28; j_call: TRBJ1-2; cdr3_aa: CASSSSDRIGGYTF
v_call: TRBV6-1; j_call: TRBJ1-1; cdr3_aa: CASSKWTGGNTEAFF